This T cell receptor (beta chain) came from a study of Ad26.COV2.S vaccination and SARS-CoV-2 variants. Study context: Recipients of Ad26.COV2.S got it intramuscularly, once or twice 56 days apart.

The trim removed 7 bases at V and 2 bases at J, leaving 10 bases unmatched. The CDR3 consists of 17 residues. The germline CDR1 and CDR2 sequences are SGHRS and YFSETQ. Remarks on this clone: Its matching antigen is unknown.

As for treatment: about 20 received Ad26.COV2.S at low or high dose, single or two shots; about five received placebo; per-sample allocation not given. Sample collection was performed on day 63 after the first vaccine or placebo injection. The administered vaccine (an Ad26 vector) expressed Wuhan-strain SARS-CoV-2 spike. The assay was immunoSEQ multiplex PCR, and TCRdb's table has in-frame clones only and misses some. Of about 440,000 clones in the sample, around 88% were seen once. Study-wide findings and caveats: Vaccine recipients showed a spike-specific TCR breadth that was higher than in placebo recipients. Analyses that measured TCR breadth and depth may have underestimated total T cell responses.

The TCR was taken from a person between 18 and 59 years old who received the Ad26.COV2.S COVID-19 vaccine or a placebo. The sequenced sample was peripheral blood, obtained in a trial of Ad26.COV2.S vaccine versus placebo. The chain joins TRBV5-1 to TRBJ2-6; 9 bases agree with TRBD1. The CDR3 is CASCRDRAGAGANVLTF. The CDR3 DNA is TGCGCCAGCTGCCGGGACAGGGCTGGCGCTGGGGCCAACGTCCTGACTTTC.